A selection of T cell receptor beta chains follows, all from one sample in a study of spatial heterogeneity in lung cancer. TCRdb redid the calling of the 5' RACE reads with MiXCR, one entry per CDR3 protein. The table includes 2,500 to 3,500 distinct CDR3 sequences, 25% to 30% detected once. The sample consisted of lung tumor tissue, taken at surgery. These receptor sequences come from a female donor with early-stage non-small cell lung cancer. The CDR3 runs from the conserved cysteine through the conserved F or W. A D gene is named only where the DNA matches it firmly. Size tells how often a clone was seen (once, few, many) or the class of an expanded clone, and some rows leave it out.

d_call: TRBD2
v_call: TRBV7-3
j_call: TRBJ2-1
clone_size: few
cdr3_aa: CASSLGSGSGFEQFF
cdr3_nt: TGTGCCAGCAGCTTAGGAAGCGGGAGTGGGTTTGAGCAGTTCTTC

d_call: NA
v_call: TRBV27
j_call: TRBJ2-2
clone_size: NA
cdr3_aa: CASSWQGMSGELFF
cdr3_nt: TGTGCCAGCAGTTGGCAGGGAATGTCCGGGGAGCTGTTTTTT

d_call: NA
v_call: TRBV10-3
j_call: TRBJ2-5
clone_size: few
cdr3_aa: CAISENPRGGETQYF
cdr3_nt: TGTGCCATCAGTGAGAACCCTAGGGGGGGAGAGACCCAGTACTTC

d_call: TRBD2
v_call: TRBV5-4
j_call: TRBJ2-5
clone_size: medium-sized
cdr3_aa: CASSVTSGQRGETQYF
cdr3_nt: TGTGCCAGCAGCGTGACTAGCGGCCAGAGGGGGGAGACCCAGTACTTC

d_call: NA
v_call: TRBV18
j_call: TRBJ2-5
clone_size: NA
cdr3_aa: CASSPPSLSETQYF
cdr3_nt: TGTGCCAGCTCACCACCGAGTCTTTCGGAGACCCAGTACTTC

d_call: TRBD1
v_call: TRBV4-2
j_call: TRBJ2-7
clone_size: NA
cdr3_aa: CASSPGQGRYEQYF
cdr3_nt: TGTGCCAGCAGCCCGGGACAGGGCCGCTACGAGCAGTACTTC

d_call: NA
v_call: TRBV27
j_call: TRBJ1-2
clone_size: large
cdr3_aa: CASSFSVNYGYTF
cdr3_nt: TGTGCCAGCAGTTTCTCCGTAAACTATGGCTACACCTTC

d_call: NA
v_call: TRBV20-1
j_call: TRBJ2-3
clone_size: medium-sized
cdr3_aa: CSARGSGSSDTQYF
cdr3_nt: TGCAGTGCTAGGGGCTCTGGGAGTTCAGATACGCAGTATTTT

d_call: TRBD2
v_call: TRBV9
j_call: TRBJ2-7
clone_size: medium-sized
cdr3_aa: CASSVGDSGAYEQYF
cdr3_nt: TGTGCCAGCAGCGTAGGAGATAGCGGGGCCTACGAGCAGTACTTC

d_call: TRBD1
v_call: TRBV20-1
j_call: TRBJ2-7
clone_size: NA
cdr3_aa: CSARGPQGDYEQYF
cdr3_nt: TGCAGTGCTAGAGGTCCACAGGGGGACTACGAGCAGTACTTC

d_call: NA
v_call: TRBV11-2
j_call: TRBJ2-3
clone_size: medium-sized
cdr3_aa: CASSSGDADTQYF
cdr3_nt: TGTGCCAGCAGTTCCGGGGACGCGGATACGCAGTATTTT

d_call: NA
v_call: TRBV3-1
j_call: TRBJ2-7
clone_size: NA
cdr3_aa: CASSPYTMGSYEQYF
cdr3_nt: TGTGCCAGCAGCCCCTACACAATGGGCTCCTACGAGCAGTACTTC

d_call: TRBD1
v_call: TRBV27
j_call: TRBJ2-7
clone_size: large
cdr3_aa: CASSLSGTVNEQYF
cdr3_nt: TGTGCCAGCAGTTTATCCGGGACAGTGAACGAGCAGTACTTC

d_call: NA
v_call: TRBV29-1
j_call: TRBJ2-7
clone_size: few
cdr3_aa: CSAGGSSGQYF
cdr3_nt: TGCAGCGCTGGGGGATCCAGTGGGCAGTACTTC

d_call: NA
v_call: TRBV5-1
j_call: TRBJ2-1
clone_size: medium-sized
cdr3_aa: CASSSGGDPYNEQFF
cdr3_nt: TGCGCCAGCAGCTCGGGCGGGGACCCTTACAATGAGCAGTTCTTC

d_call: NA
v_call: TRBV30
j_call: TRBJ2-3
clone_size: medium-sized
cdr3_aa: CAWSVGDTQYF
cdr3_nt: TGTGCCTGGAGTGTGGGGGATACGCAGTATTTT

d_call: TRBD2
v_call: TRBV20-1
j_call: TRBJ2-3
clone_size: medium-sized
cdr3_aa: CSAREKGLGGRRTDTQYF
cdr3_nt: TGCAGTGCTAGAGAAAAGGGATTGGGCGGGAGGAGGACAGATACGCAGTATTTT

d_call: NA
v_call: TRBV6-2/TRBV6-3
j_call: TRBJ2-2
clone_size: NA
cdr3_aa: CASCMLNTGELFF
cdr3_nt: TGTGCCAGTTGTATGTTGAACACCGGGGAGCTGTTTTTT

d_call: NA
v_call: TRBV29-1
j_call: TRBJ2-2
clone_size: NA
cdr3_aa: CSVLRNTGELFF
cdr3_nt: TGCAGCGTTCTAAGGAACACCGGGGAGCTGTTTTTT

d_call: TRBD1
v_call: TRBV5-4
j_call: TRBJ2-2
clone_size: few
cdr3_aa: CASSGTGTTGELFF
cdr3_nt: TGTGCCAGCAGCGGGACAGGGACCACCGGGGAGCTGTTTTTT

d_call: TRBD2
v_call: TRBV5-6
j_call: TRBJ2-3
clone_size: many
cdr3_aa: CASSAYARELDTQYF
cdr3_nt: TGTGCCAGCAGCGCGTACGCGCGGGAGTTAGATACGCAGTATTTT

d_call: NA
v_call: TRBV7-8
j_call: TRBJ2-5
clone_size: NA
cdr3_aa: CASSRGRGQETQYF
cdr3_nt: TGTGCCAGCAGTCGGGGTCGGGGCCAAGAGACCCAGTACTTC

d_call: NA
v_call: TRBV6-2/TRBV6-3
j_call: TRBJ1-1
clone_size: medium-sized
cdr3_aa: CASRERGLNTEAFF
cdr3_nt: TGTGCCAGCAGGGAGAGGGGCCTAAACACTGAAGCTTTCTTT

d_call: NA
v_call: TRBV7-9
j_call: TRBJ1-1
clone_size: large
cdr3_aa: CASSPNLRNTEAFF
cdr3_nt: TGTGCCAGCAGCCCCAACCTCAGGAACACTGAAGCTTTCTTT

d_call: NA
v_call: TRBV12-3/TRBV12-4
j_call: TRBJ1-4
clone_size: medium-sized
cdr3_aa: CASSYTTNEKLFF
cdr3_nt: TGTGCCAGCAGTTACACAACTAATGAAAAACTGTTTTTT

d_call: TRBD2
v_call: TRBV5-1
j_call: TRBJ2-2
clone_size: medium-sized
cdr3_aa: CASSLTAGGPDTGELFF
cdr3_nt: TGCGCCAGCAGCTTGACCGCGGGAGGGCCTGACACCGGGGAGCTGTTTTTT

d_call: NA
v_call: TRBV7-8
j_call: TRBJ2-3
clone_size: NA
cdr3_aa: CASSLRAGPRGADTQYF
cdr3_nt: TGTGCCAGCAGCTTACGGGCGGGGCCTCGTGGGGCAGATACGCAGTATTTT

d_call: NA
v_call: TRBV6-2/TRBV6-3
j_call: TRBJ2-2
clone_size: NA
cdr3_aa: CASSWTGWSTGELFF
cdr3_nt: TGTGCCAGCAGTTGGACTGGCTGGTCCACCGGGGAGCTGTTTTTT

d_call: TRBD2
v_call: TRBV29-1
j_call: TRBJ2-5
clone_size: NA
cdr3_aa: CSVEQTSSLQETQYF
cdr3_nt: TGCAGCGTTGAACAGACTAGCAGCCTCCAAGAGACCCAGTACTTC

d_call: TRBD2
v_call: TRBV6-5
j_call: TRBJ2-5
clone_size: NA
cdr3_aa: CASSRQTPGLGETQYF
cdr3_nt: TGTGCCAGCAGCCGACAGACTCCGGGACTAGGAGAGACCCAGTACTTC

d_call: TRBD2
v_call: TRBV4-1
j_call: TRBJ2-1
clone_size: medium-sized
cdr3_aa: CASSRVLGRVAGAREQFF
cdr3_nt: TGCGCCAGCAGCCGAGTGCTGGGGAGGGTAGCGGGAGCCCGCGAGCAGTTCTTC

d_call: NA
v_call: TRBV20-1
j_call: TRBJ2-3
clone_size: large
cdr3_aa: CSAARGSHSTDTQYF
cdr3_nt: TGCAGTGCCGCGAGGGGGTCCCATAGCACAGATACGCAGTATTTT

d_call: TRBD2
v_call: TRBV5-6
j_call: TRBJ2-1
clone_size: large
cdr3_aa: CASSLRTSGRAYNEQFF
cdr3_nt: TGTGCCAGCAGCCTTAGGACTAGCGGGAGGGCCTACAATGAGCAGTTCTTC

d_call: NA
v_call: TRBV20-1
j_call: TRBJ2-2
clone_size: NA
cdr3_aa: CSAPGLSTGELFF
cdr3_nt: TGCAGTGCCCCGGGACTTAGCACCGGGGAGCTGTTTTTT

d_call: TRBD1
v_call: TRBV6-6
j_call: TRBJ2-7
clone_size: NA
cdr3_aa: CASSSQTGTSYEQYF
cdr3_nt: TGTGCCAGCAGTTCCCAGACAGGGACCTCCTACGAGCAGTACTTC

d_call: NA
v_call: TRBV29-1
j_call: TRBJ2-5
clone_size: once
cdr3_aa: CSLWDTEETQYF
cdr3_nt: TGCAGCTTATGGGACACCGAAGAGACCCAGTACTTC

d_call: NA
v_call: TRBV6-5
j_call: TRBJ2-1
clone_size: medium-sized
cdr3_aa: CASSERSSYNEQFF
cdr3_nt: TGTGCCAGCAGCGAGCGGAGCTCCTACAATGAGCAGTTCTTC

d_call: NA
v_call: TRBV20-1
j_call: TRBJ1-1
clone_size: medium-sized
cdr3_aa: CSASAPLGAFF
cdr3_nt: TGCAGTGCTAGTGCCCCCCTGGGAGCTTTCTTT

d_call: NA
v_call: TRBV11-2
j_call: TRBJ2-7
clone_size: medium-sized
cdr3_aa: CASSRDPGTYEQYF
cdr3_nt: TGTGCCAGCAGCAGGGATCCCGGAACCTACGAGCAGTACTTC

d_call: NA
v_call: TRBV12-3/TRBV12-4
j_call: TRBJ2-2
clone_size: large
cdr3_aa: CASSLVIGAGELFF
cdr3_nt: TGTGCCAGCAGTTTAGTTATAGGCGCCGGGGAGCTGTTTTTT

d_call: TRBD2
v_call: TRBV7-2
j_call: TRBJ2-7
clone_size: many
cdr3_aa: CASSPERELDEQYF
cdr3_nt: TGTGCCAGCAGCCCCGAGCGGGAGCTCGACGAGCAGTACTTC

d_call: NA
v_call: TRBV7-2
j_call: TRBJ2-1
clone_size: NA
cdr3_aa: CASSPRNDNEQFF
cdr3_nt: TGTGCCAGTAGCCCTCGAAACGACAATGAGCAGTTCTTC

d_call: TRBD1
v_call: TRBV7-2
j_call: TRBJ2-7
clone_size: few
cdr3_aa: CASSLRPGQGRNEQYF
cdr3_nt: TGTGCCAGCAGCTTAAGACCGGGACAGGGAAGGAACGAGCAGTACTTC

d_call: TRBD2
v_call: TRBV18
j_call: TRBJ2-1
clone_size: large
cdr3_aa: CASLLSGTSRNEQFF
cdr3_nt: TGTGCCAGCTTGCTATCCGGGACTAGCCGCAATGAGCAGTTCTTC

d_call: NA
v_call: TRBV30
j_call: TRBJ2-2
clone_size: many
cdr3_aa: CAWSVYGELFF
cdr3_nt: TGTGCCTGGAGTGTGTATGGGGAGCTGTTTTTT

d_call: TRBD1
v_call: TRBV2
j_call: TRBJ2-7
clone_size: many
cdr3_aa: CASSALDRGSYEQYF
cdr3_nt: TGTGCCAGCAGCGCCCTGGACAGGGGCAGCTACGAGCAGTACTTC

d_call: NA
v_call: TRBV24-1
j_call: TRBJ2-5
clone_size: NA
cdr3_aa: CATSDAGREETQYF
cdr3_nt: TGTGCCACCAGTGACGCCGGGCGTGAAGAGACCCAGTACTTC

d_call: NA
v_call: TRBV27
j_call: TRBJ2-7
clone_size: NA
cdr3_aa: CASSQGLGAYEQYF
cdr3_nt: TGTGCCAGCAGCCAGGGGTTAGGCGCCTACGAGCAGTACTTC

d_call: TRBD2
v_call: TRBV5-4
j_call: TRBJ2-7
clone_size: NA
cdr3_aa: CASSLKRERGEYEQYF
cdr3_nt: TGTGCCAGCAGCTTGAAGCGGGAGAGGGGCGAGTACGAGCAGTACTTC

d_call: NA
v_call: TRBV5-4
j_call: TRBJ2-5
clone_size: large
cdr3_aa: CASSLTTGARAETQYF
cdr3_nt: TGTGCCAGCAGCTTGACTACGGGAGCGAGGGCAGAGACCCAGTACTTC

d_call: NA
v_call: TRBV29-1
j_call: TRBJ2-4
clone_size: NA
cdr3_aa: CSVNEGSKNIQYF
cdr3_nt: TGCAGCGTTAACGAGGGCTCCAAAAACATTCAGTACTTC

d_call: TRBD2
v_call: TRBV3-1
j_call: TRBJ2-1
clone_size: few
cdr3_aa: CASSQHHLAGLKNEQFF
cdr3_nt: TGTGCCAGCAGCCAACATCATCTAGCGGGACTCAAGAATGAGCAGTTCTTC

d_call: TRBD2
v_call: TRBV7-8
j_call: TRBJ2-1
clone_size: NA
cdr3_aa: CASSLGTSLHNEQFF
cdr3_nt: TGTGCCAGCAGCTTAGGGACTAGCCTCCACAATGAGCAGTTCTTC

d_call: TRBD2
v_call: TRBV7-3
j_call: TRBJ2-2
clone_size: NA
cdr3_aa: CASSSGLAGGNTGELFF
cdr3_nt: TGTGCCAGCAGCTCCGGACTAGCGGGAGGGAACACCGGGGAGCTGTTTTTT

d_call: NA
v_call: TRBV5-6
j_call: TRBJ2-1
clone_size: NA
cdr3_aa: CASSLVGGSVNEQFF
cdr3_nt: TGTGCCAGCAGCTTAGTAGGGGGATCCGTCAATGAGCAGTTCTTC